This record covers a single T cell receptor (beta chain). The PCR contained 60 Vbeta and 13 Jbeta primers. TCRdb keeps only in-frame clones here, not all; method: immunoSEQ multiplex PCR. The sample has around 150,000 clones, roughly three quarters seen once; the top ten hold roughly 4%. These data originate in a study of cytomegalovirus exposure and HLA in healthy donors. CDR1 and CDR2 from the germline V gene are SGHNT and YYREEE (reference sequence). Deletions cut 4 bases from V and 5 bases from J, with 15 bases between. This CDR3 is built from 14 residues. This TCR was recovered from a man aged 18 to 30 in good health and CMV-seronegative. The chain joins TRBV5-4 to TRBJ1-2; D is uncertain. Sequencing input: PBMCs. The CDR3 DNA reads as TGTGCCAGCAGCCTCCCCCAGGATATTTATGGCTACACCTTC. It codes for CASSLPQDIYGYTF.